The 21 T cell receptor beta chains below all came from one sample that was sequenced in a study of post-analysis software for immune sequencing data. Regarding the study as a whole: Patients showed TRBV5-6, TRBV5-1 and TRBV20-1 among five TRBV segments more frequent than in controls.

No antigen is known for these receptors. Researchers reported that TCR beta cDNA libraries carried unique molecular identifiers. Using its own MiXCR run on the PCR reads, TCRdb lists one record per CDR3 protein. The repertoire holds about 430,000 distinct CDR3 sequences, with about 39% as singletons. Material: blood. These receptors originate from a girl aged 2 to 10 with multiple sclerosis.

J is TRBJ2-3 and V is TRBV3-1; 9 bases are a match to TRBD2. The CDR3 totals 20 residues. In germline, CDR1 is LGHDT, CDR2 YNNKEL (reference sequence). Losses at the gene ends were 0 bases for V and 2 bases for J; bases not matched to a gene: 15. In DNA, the CDR3 is TGTGCCAGCAGCCAAGAGGGAGAAACACCTAGCGGGACCTTCACAGATACGCAGTATTTT. Its protein is CASSQEGETPSGTFTDTQYF.

This clonotype was seen only once. The J gene is TRBJ2-2, the V gene TRBV6-5, with 9 bases that match TRBD2. Looked up from germline, CDR1 is MNHEY and CDR2 is SVGAGI. The V and J ends lost 6 bases and 4 bases, in that order; junction bases with no gene match: 9. This CDR3 contains 16 residues. The CDR3 sequence is CASRDHGLASTGELFF. For the CDR3, the DNA is TGTGCCAGCAGAGATCACGGACTAGCGAGCACCGGGGAGCTGTTTTTT.

The chain links TRBV12-3 or TRBV12-4 to TRBJ1-4; maybe TRBD1 (5 bases). Trimming left V 3 bases short and J 7 bases short, with 12 bases between. The CDR3 has 14 amino acids. The chain's CDR3 is CASSFEGPGEKLFF. The CDR3 DNA is TGTGCCAGCAGTTTTGAGGGGCCCGGTGAAAAACTGTTTTTT.

About this clonotype: Since a much larger clone is just one base distant, this may be a read error. The chain uses TRBV29-1 and TRBJ2-7, with D possibly called TRBD1 or TRBD2 (5 bases each). Germline V gene sequence: CDR1 SQVTM, CDR2 ANQGSEA. This CDR3 is built from 12 residues. The CDR3 reads CSVVGPSYGQYF. The CDR3 nucleotides read TGCAGCGTCGTGGGACCCTCCTACGGGCAGTACTTC.

The rearrangement joins TRBV28 to TRBJ2-7; TRBD2 matches 16 bases. This CDR3 has 15 amino acids. Germline CDR1 reads MDHEN; CDR2 reads SYDVKM. The V segment lost 10 bases and the J segment 6 bases; nucleotides outside the gene matches: 9. The CDR3 DNA reads TGTGCCACCAAGGCGGGACTAGCGGGGGGGCGCGAGCAGTACTTC. The encoded protein is CATKAGLAGGREQYF.

The chain has TRBV7-2 and TRBJ1-5; D is uncertain. The germline V gene encodes CDR1 SGHTA and CDR2 FQGNSA. The V end lost 3 bases, the J end lost 5 bases, and 8 bases lay between the germline ends. The CDR3 contains 13 residues. The CDR3 reads CASSFKTDQPQHF. CDR3 DNA sequence: TGTGCCAGCAGCTTTAAAACAGATCAGCCCCAGCATTTT.

This clonotype was observed a few times. CDR3: CASSLVGQVLDTQYF. CDR3 in DNA: TGCGCCAGCAGCTTGGTGGGACAGGTCCTAGATACGCAGTATTTT. The chain combines TRBV5-1 with TRBJ2-3, with 8 nucleotides matching TRBD1. Germline assignment: CDR1 SGHRS and CDR2 YFSETQ. The CDR3 length is 15 residues. Germline trimming cut 0 bases from V and 5 bases from J; bases unmatched to any gene: 5.

The chain has TRBV29-1 and TRBJ2-3; TRBD2 matches 7 bases. With 3 bases clipped from V and 2 bases from J, the junction kept 2 bases outside the gene matches. CDR1 SQVTM and CDR2 ANQGSEA come from the germline V gene. This CDR3 region has 13 residues. The CDR3 sequence is CSVDRGVTDTQYF. Here the CDR3 DNA reads TGCAGCGTTGACCGGGGGGTCACAGATACGCAGTATTTT.

This chain joins TRBV20-1 and TRBJ2-7; no clear D. Germline-derived CDR1 and CDR2 are DFQATT and SNEGSKA (reference sequence). This CDR3 has 15 residues. Trimming cost V 0 bases and J 3 bases, with 15 bases left between them. The CDR3 sequence: CSAREGSGSLYEQYF. CDR3 nucleotides: TGCAGTGCTAGAGAGGGTTCCGGATCACTCTACGAGCAGTACTTC.

This clonotype was counted a few times. The CDR3 region has the DNA TGTGCCAGCAGCCAAGGGCGGAAGGTACGCACAGATACGCAGTATTTT. Translating gives CASSQGRKVRTDTQYF. The chain couples TRBV4-2 to TRBJ2-3; no clear D. CDR1 and CDR2 from the germline V gene are LGHNA and YNFKEQ. The CDR3 has 16 amino acids. V was cut by 1 base and J by 1 base, with 12 bases left in between.

The table lists this clonotype with a few counts. V is TRBV29-1 and J is TRBJ2-3; D gene ambiguous. The CDR3 runs 10 residues. The germline V and J ends were trimmed by 5 bases and 3 bases, with 3 bases remaining between them. From germline, CDR1 is SQVTM and CDR2 ANQGSEA. The CDR3 DNA sequence: TGCAGCGTTAAAACAGATACGCAGTATTTT. Its protein is CSVKTDTQYF.

This clonotype has ten or more counts. The rearrangement uses TRBV29-1 and TRBJ2-5, with 9 positions matching TRBD2. With V trimmed by 4 bases and J by 5 bases, 2 bases remained unmatched. Germline V gene data show CDR1 as SQVTM and CDR2 as ANQGSEA. This CDR3 has 12 residues. The CDR3 nucleotides are TGCAGCGTTGTCACTAGCGGGGAGACCCAGTACTTC. Translation gives CSVVTSGETQYF.

The chain has TRBV6-2 or TRBV6-3 and TRBJ2-7, with 8 bases that match TRBD2. CDR3 length: 14 residues. Looked up from germline, CDR1 is MNHEY and CDR2 is SVGEGT. The V gene end was trimmed by 4 bases and the J gene end by 0 bases; junction bases not matched to a gene: 2. CDR3 sequence (DNA): TGTGCCAGCAGTTTAGCGGGATACTCCTACGAGCAGTACTTC. This codes for CASSLAGYSYEQYF.

This rearrangement joins TRBV5-1 to TRBJ2-4, with TRBD1 identical over 9 bases. The germline gives CDR1 SGHRS, CDR2 YFSETQ. V was clipped by 4 bases and J by 13 bases; unmatched bases: 12. The CDR3 length is 14 residues. In DNA, the CDR3 is TGCGCCAGCAGCGAAGGACAGGGGCCGGGAGAGCAGTACTTC. Translation gives CASSEGQGPGEQYF.

The chain carries TRBV4-3 and TRBJ2-1; D is unclear. The V and J ends lost 0 bases and 5 bases respectively, with 17 bases between them. Germline V CDR1 and CDR2: LGHNA, YSLEER. The CDR3 contains 17 residues. The CDR3 here is CASSQDRAGPSNNEQFF. In nucleotides, the CDR3 is TGCGCCAGCAGCCAAGATCGGGCCGGGCCAAGTAACAATGAGCAGTTCTTC.

The chain recombines TRBV29-1 with TRBJ2-7, with 11 nucleotides matching TRBD2. V lost 2 bases and J lost 0; bases outside the gene matches: 9. The CDR3 spans 17 residues. Germline CDR1 is SQVTM and CDR2 is ANQGSEA. As DNA, the CDR3 is TGCAGCGTTGAATCACCTACGACTAGCGGGAACTCCTACGAGCAGTACTTC. Protein sequence: CSVESPTTSGNSYEQYF.

This clonotype has only a few counts. The rearrangement links TRBV27 to TRBJ2-1; possibly TRBD1 for D (6 bases). Trimming cost V 0 bases and J 4 bases, with 13 bases left between them. Germline assignment: CDR1 MNHEY and CDR2 SMNVEV (reference sequence). The CDR3 length is 16 residues. CDR3 residues: CASSLSGNREYNEQFF. The CDR3 DNA reads TGTGCCAGCAGTTTATCTGGGAACAGGGAATACAATGAGCAGTTCTTC.

This clonotype showed up just a few times. V usage is TRBV7-2 and J usage is TRBJ2-7; D not resolved. The V and J ends lost 1 base and 0 bases respectively, with 7 bases between them. The CDR3 has 14 residues. CDR1 and CDR2 (germline): SGHTA, FQGNSA. The CDR3 sequence: CASSLDRASYEQYF. In nucleotides, the CDR3 is TGTGCCAGCAGCTTAGATCGGGCCTCCTACGAGCAGTACTTC.

This clonotype was counted a few times. The chain recombines TRBV15 with TRBJ2-5; 7 bases align to TRBD1. The CDR3 has 16 amino acids. Trimming removed 1 base from V and 1 base from J; junction bases left unmatched: 6. CDR1 is LNHNV, CDR2 YYDKDF, per germline (reference sequence). The CDR3 DNA follows: TGTGCCACCAGCAGAGGGGGACAGCTACTCCAAGAGACCCAGTACTTC. This encodes CATSRGGQLLQETQYF.

As DNA, the CDR3 is TGTGCCAGCAGTTGGACAGGACTCTATGGCTACACCTTC. This codes for CASSWTGLYGYTF. The chain has TRBV28 and TRBJ1-2; the match to TRBD1 covers 7 bases. Germline assignment: CDR1 MDHEN and CDR2 SYDVKM. The CDR3 is 13 residues long. J was trimmed by 4 bases and V by 4 bases; bases with no gene match: 3.

This clonotype was counted between two and nine times. The genes are TRBV6-6 and TRBJ2-5; TRBD2 matches 11 bases. Matching the DNA end better, TRBJ2-7 makes the J call doubtful. Germline CDR1 is MNHNY and CDR2 is SVGAGI (reference sequence). CDR3 length equals 14 residues. The CDR3 protein is CASIRSGRAHEQYF. In DNA, the CDR3 is TGTGCCAGCATACGTAGCGGGAGGGCCCACGAGCAGTACTTC.